This T cell receptor (beta chain) was documented in a study of regulatory T cells in long-lasting Graves disease. In the study overall: By definition, persistent Graves' disease involved antithyroid drugs for over 5 years alongside positive TSH receptor antibodies.

About this clonotype: The antigen is unknown.

Time point denoted: persistent/refractory GD, antithyroid drugs over 5 years with positive TRAb. Extracted PBMC RNA gave rise to the TCR library. The study, taken as a whole, reports: Thyroid tissue was not sampled; only peripheral blood was. TRBV28, TRBJ1-2 and TRBJ2-5 emerged as the favored segments in persistent disease.

CDR1 and CDR2 from the germline V gene are GTSNPN and SVGIG (reference sequence). This CDR3 is 14 amino acids long. V was trimmed by 2 bases and J by 2 bases, leaving 7 bases between them. Library construction for TCR beta used iRepertoire HTBI primers and Arm-PCR of CDR3 regions. TCRdb called the multiplex PCR reads again in MiXCR, with one record for every CDR3 protein. The sample yields roughly 400,000 distinct CDR3 sequences, around 20% seen once. This chain links TRBV30 with TRBJ2-6, with D maybe TRBD2 (5 bases). This clonotype was obtained from a female donor with Graves disease. The specimen was peripheral blood mononuclear cells (PBMCs), collected when the disease was refractory, from a patient treated with antithyroid drugs. The CDR3 nucleotides are TGTGCCTGGAGTCCCGGGGCTGGGGCCAACGTCCTGACTTTC. This sequence encodes CAWSPGAGANVLTF.